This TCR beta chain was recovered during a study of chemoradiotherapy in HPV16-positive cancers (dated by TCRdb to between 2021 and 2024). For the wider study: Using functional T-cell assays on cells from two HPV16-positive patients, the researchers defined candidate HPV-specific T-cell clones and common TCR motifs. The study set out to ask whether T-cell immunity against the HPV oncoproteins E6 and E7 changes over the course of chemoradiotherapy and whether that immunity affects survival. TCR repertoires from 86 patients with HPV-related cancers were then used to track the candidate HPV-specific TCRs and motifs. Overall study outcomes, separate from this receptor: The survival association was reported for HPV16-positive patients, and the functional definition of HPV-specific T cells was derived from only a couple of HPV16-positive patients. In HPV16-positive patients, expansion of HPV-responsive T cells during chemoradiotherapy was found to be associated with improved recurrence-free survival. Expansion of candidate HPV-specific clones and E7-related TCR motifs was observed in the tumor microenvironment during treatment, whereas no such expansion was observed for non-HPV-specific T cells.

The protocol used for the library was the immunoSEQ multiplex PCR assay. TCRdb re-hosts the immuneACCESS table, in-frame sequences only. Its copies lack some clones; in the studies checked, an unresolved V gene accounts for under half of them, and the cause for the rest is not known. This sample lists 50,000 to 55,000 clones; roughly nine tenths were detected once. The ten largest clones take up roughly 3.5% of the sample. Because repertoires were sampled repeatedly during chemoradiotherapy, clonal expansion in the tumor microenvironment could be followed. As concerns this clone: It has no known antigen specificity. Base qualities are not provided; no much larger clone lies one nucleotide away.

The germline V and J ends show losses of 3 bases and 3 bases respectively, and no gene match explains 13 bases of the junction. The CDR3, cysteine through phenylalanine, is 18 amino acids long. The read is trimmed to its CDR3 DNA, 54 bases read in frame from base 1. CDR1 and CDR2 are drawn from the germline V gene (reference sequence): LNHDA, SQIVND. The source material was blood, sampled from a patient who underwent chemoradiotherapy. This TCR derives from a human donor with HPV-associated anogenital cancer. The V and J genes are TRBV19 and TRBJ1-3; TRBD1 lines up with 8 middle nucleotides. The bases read TGTGCCAGTAGTATCTTCTATTCCGACAGGGGTGTTGGAAACACCATATATTTT. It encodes CASSIFYSDRGVGNTIYF.